The 18 T cell receptor beta chains in this list originate from one sample, sequenced in a study of Ad26.COV2.S vaccination and SARS-CoV-2 variants. Assay: immunoSEQ multiplex PCR; the TCRdb copy retains only in-frame clones and omits some. The sample has approximately 410,000 clones; about 90% are singletons. The treatment: around 19 received Ad26.COV2.S at low or high dose, single or two shots; about 5 received placebo; per-sample allocation not given. The samples date from day 63 after the first vaccine or placebo injection. The material sequenced was peripheral blood, taken in a trial of Ad26.COV2.S vaccine versus placebo. Source of these receptors: a person between 18 and 59 years old who received the Ad26.COV2.S COVID-19 vaccine or a placebo.

The V call is TRBV6-2 or TRBV6-3, the J call TRBJ2-7; TRBD1 is a possible D gene (6 bases). Trimming cost V 6 bases and J 1 base, with 19 bases left between them. Germline-derived CDR1 and CDR2 are MNHEY and SVGEGT. The CDR3 is 16 amino acids. CDR3 in DNA: TGTGCCAGCAGCTCTATGGACAGAAAGGGGTCCTACGAGCAGTACTTC. It specifies CASSSMDRKGSYEQYF.

The chain carries TRBV5-4 and TRBJ2-7, with D tentatively TRBD1 (5 bases). There are 14 residues in the CDR3. CDR1 and CDR2 (germline): SGHNT, YYREEE (reference sequence). Between the trimmed V and J ends, which lost 0 bases and 6 bases, there was a span of 13 bases. The CDR3 bases are TGTGCCAGCAGCTTGGATGCAGGGTTGGGCGAGCAGTACTTC. Translated, it gives CASSLDAGLGEQYF.

This clone occurred a few times. The chain couples TRBV7-9 to TRBJ1-1, with D unclear. From germline, CDR1 is SEHNR and CDR2 FQNEAQ (reference sequence). Trimming took 5 bases from V and 1 from J, leaving 11 bases between them. The CDR3 extends over 14 amino acids. The CDR3 loop is CASSTRTGNTEAFF. The CDR3 DNA is TGTGCCAGCAGCACCCGGACGGGGAACACTGAAGCTTTCTTT. Variable domain in full (rest from reference TRBV7-9 and TRBJ1-1): DTGVSQNPRHKITKRGQNVTFRCDPISEHNRLYWYRQTLGQGPEFLTYFQNEAQLEKSRLLSDRFSAERPKGSFSTLEIQRTEQGDSAMYLCASSTRTGNTEAFFGQGTRLTVV.

This clone was seen just once. The chain recombines TRBV11-2 with TRBJ2-7; D is perhaps TRBD1 (6 bases). In germline, CDR1 is SGHAT, CDR2 FQNNGV. The CDR3 has 14 amino acids. V was pared by 5 bases and J by 2 bases, with 13 bases between. DNA of the CDR3: TGTGCCAGCAGCGGACCGGGACAAACCTACGAGCAGTACTTC. Translation gives CASSGPGQTYEQYF.

This chain connects TRBV7-9 to TRBJ2-7; 7 bases are shared with TRBD1. Germline V gene lookup returns CDR1 SEHNR and CDR2 FQNEAQ (reference sequence). The junction had 13 bases not matched to a gene; V was cut back by 5 bases and J by 6 bases. CDR3 length: 15 amino acids. The CDR3 loop reads CASSPLDRIWSEQYF. The CDR3 DNA follows: TGTGCCAGCAGCCCCTTGGACAGGATATGGAGCGAGCAGTACTTC.

The rearrangement links TRBV7-9 to TRBJ2-3, with 7 positions matching TRBD2. After removal of 5 bases from V and 2 bases from J, the junction contained 13 bases not matched to a gene. The CDR3 length is 17 residues. CDR1 and CDR2 (germline): SEHNR, FQNEAQ (reference sequence). The CDR3 is CASSQGASGSYTDTQYF. CDR3 DNA sequence: TGTGCCAGCAGCCAAGGGGCTAGCGGTTCCTACACAGATACGCAGTATTTT.

The rearrangement links TRBV6-6 to TRBJ2-5, with 7 nucleotides matching TRBD1. Germline assignment: CDR1 MNHNY and CDR2 SVGAGI (reference sequence). Trimming removed 2 bases from V and 5 bases from J; junction bases left unmatched: 8. This CDR3 is 15 amino acids long. The CDR3: CASSYATGKPETQYF. The CDR3, as DNA: TGTGCCAGCAGTTACGCGACAGGGAAACCGGAGACCCAGTACTTC.

This chain joins TRBV10-3 and TRBJ2-5; 7 bases align to TRBD1. This CDR3 comprises 13 residues. Trimming removed 6 bases from V and 2 bases from J; junction bases left unmatched: 3. CDR1 is ENHRY and CDR2 is SYGVKD in the germline V gene. The CDR3 is CAISRQGQETQYF. The CDR3 coding sequence is TGTGCCATCAGCAGACAGGGTCAAGAGACCCAGTACTTC.

The chain recombines TRBV4-1 with TRBJ2-5; 8 bases map to TRBD2. CDR3 length: 13 residues. Germline V gene lookup returns CDR1 MGHRA and CDR2 YSYEKL. J gave up 7 bases and V 3 bases, and 4 bases lay outside the gene matches. The CDR3 is CASSQGLVGTQYF. CDR3 DNA sequence: TGCGCCAGCAGCCAGGGACTAGTTGGGACCCAGTACTTC.

V usage is TRBV27 and J usage is TRBJ2-6; D may be TRBD1 or TRBD2 (5 bases each). CDR1 is MNHEY and CDR2 is SMNVEV in the germline V gene (reference sequence). Trimming pared 3 bases from V and 3 bases from J, leaving 9 bases between. This CDR3 is built from 15 residues. In DNA, the CDR3 is TGTGCCAGCAGTTTGAGGGGTTATGGGGCCAACGTCCTGACTTTC. Translation gives CASSLRGYGANVLTF.

The rearrangement links TRBV5-4 to TRBJ2-1; no clear D gene. Germline-derived CDR1 and CDR2 are SGHNT and YYREEE (reference sequence). V lost 3 bases to trimming and J lost 4 bases, with 5 bases between them. The CDR3 length is 12 residues. The DNA of the CDR3 is TGTGCCAGCAGCTGGCAATACAATGAGCAGTTCTTC. Translated, it gives CASSWQYNEQFF.

The J gene is TRBJ2-5, the V gene TRBV12-5; no clear D gene. V lost 7 bases and J 1 base, leaving 7 bases between the germline ends. Germline V lookup: CDR1 LGHNT, CDR2 FRNRAP. The CDR3 runs 12 residues. The CDR3: CASADLQETQYF. In DNA form, the CDR3 reads TGTGCTAGTGCGGATCTCCAAGAGACCCAGTACTTC.

This chain joins TRBV28 and TRBJ1-2, with D tentatively TRBD1 (6 bases). CDR3 length: 16 residues. V gave up 10 bases and J gave up 0 bases, with 21 bases separating them. CDR1 MDHEN and CDR2 SYDVKM come from the germline V gene. CDR3 nucleotide sequence: TGTGCCACCGAGGGGGGCCAGTTGAGAGCTAACTATGGCTACACCTTC. Amino acid sequence: CATEGGQLRANYGYTF.

The chain employs TRBV18 and TRBJ1-6, with D maybe TRBD1 (5 bases). Germline V gives CDR1 KGHSH, CDR2 LQKENI. Trimming took 2 bases from V and 12 from J, leaving 11 bases between them. The CDR3 has 13 amino acids. CDR3 sequence: CASSPSREGPLHF. The CDR3 DNA reads as TGTGCCAGCTCACCATCCAGGGAAGGACCCCTCCACTTT.

This sequence joins TRBV5-1 and TRBJ1-2; D is unclear. Germline V gene lookup returns CDR1 SGHRS and CDR2 YFSETQ. CDR3 length equals 12 residues. The V gene lost 4 bases and the J gene lost 7 bases, with 11 bases spanning the gap. In DNA, the CDR3 is TGCGCCAGCAGCATCCCTGAGGGTGGCTACACCTTC. Translating gives CASSIPEGGYTF.

This rearrangement joins TRBV9 to TRBJ2-3; TRBD2 matches 15 bases. CDR3 length: 19 residues. The germline V gene encodes CDR1 SGDLS and CDR2 YYNGEE. Germline trimming cut 4 bases from V and 0 bases from J; bases unmatched to any gene: 9. CDR3 DNA sequence: TGTGCCAGCAGCTCCCGGACTAGCGGGGGGGCCAAAAGCACAGATACGCAGTATTTT. Translated: CASSSRTSGGAKSTDTQYF.

The chain recombines TRBV20-1 with TRBJ2-1; D unclear. V lost 5 bases and J lost 10, with 12 bases in between. This CDR3 is 11 amino acids long. The germline CDR1 and CDR2 sequences are DFQATT and SNEGSKA (reference sequence). CDR3 amino acids: CSALFLGEQFF. The CDR3 DNA reads as TGCAGTGCTTTGTTCCTAGGGGAGCAGTTCTTC.

V usage is TRBV28 and J usage is TRBJ1-1; D perhaps matches TRBD1 (5 bases). Trimming cost V 2 bases and J 1 base, with 11 bases left between them. The germline V gene has CDR1 MDHEN and CDR2 SYDVKM. This CDR3 comprises 15 residues. The CDR3: CASSLAGRENTEAFF. Here the CDR3 DNA reads TGTGCCAGCAGTTTAGCAGGGAGGGAGAACACTGAAGCTTTCTTT.